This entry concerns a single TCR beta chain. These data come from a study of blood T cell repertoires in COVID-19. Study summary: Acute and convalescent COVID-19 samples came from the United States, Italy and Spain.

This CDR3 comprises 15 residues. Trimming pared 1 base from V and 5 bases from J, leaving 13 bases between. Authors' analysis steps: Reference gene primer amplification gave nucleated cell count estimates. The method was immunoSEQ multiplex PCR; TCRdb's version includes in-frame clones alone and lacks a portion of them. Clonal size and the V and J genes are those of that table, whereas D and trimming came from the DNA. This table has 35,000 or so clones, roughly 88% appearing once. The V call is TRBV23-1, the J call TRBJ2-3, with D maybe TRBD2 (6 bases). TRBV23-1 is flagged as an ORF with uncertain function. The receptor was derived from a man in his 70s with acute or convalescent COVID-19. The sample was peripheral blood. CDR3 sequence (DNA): TGCGCCAGCAGTCAATGTTGGGGGGAAGAAGATACGCAGTATTTT. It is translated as CASSQCWGEEDTQYF.